This T cell receptor beta chain was identified during a study of vaccination and CD4 T cells after COVID-19 (dated by TCRdb to between 2022 and 2023). A note on the overall study: Convalescent patients had a positive SARS-CoV-2 result on nasal swab PCR, and of these patients, some ten had mild disease and one had severe disease. The convalescent cohort comprised six males and four females, including two Hispanic individuals, seven Caucasians, two Asians and one multiracial person. Participants received two doses of either the Pfizer-BioNTech BNT162b2 vaccine (n=8) or the Moderna mRNA-1273 vaccine (n=2). Post-COVID blood samples were collected from convalescent patients a median of roughly 100 days after diagnosis, with a range of about 30 to 161 days. Post-vaccine blood samples were collected a median of 72 days after the second vaccine dose, ranging from about 13 to 250 days. For stimulating the cultures, overlapping spike peptide pools were used, derived from SARS-CoV-2 as well as from the common cold coronaviruses HCoV-NL63, HCoV-OC43 and HCoV-229E. Control cultures received a CEFX viral epitope pool as the positive control, an HIV-1 Nef peptide pool as the negative control, or no peptide. In some eleven COVID-19 convalescent patients and several infection-naive healthy vaccine recipients, researchers compared the spike-specific CD4+ TCR repertoire from before mRNA vaccination with the repertoire from after. What the study reported, not specific to this receptor: Of the vaccine-specific clones found in convalescent patients, nearly all (304 of 307) were mono-reactive for SARS-CoV-2 spike instead of being cross-reactive with common cold coronaviruses. Among the post-vaccine SARS-CoV-2-reactive clones in convalescent patients, a median 86.3% showed up only after vaccination, which suggests vaccine-specific priming. The median number of SARS-CoV-2-reactive clonotypes rose from around 21 after infection to some 37 after vaccination, but the change was not significant. The number of convalescent patients in the study was relatively small, and the study did not examine early timepoints following natural infection.

The intended sense of this specimen's treatment or condition label: roughly nine-day PBMC culture with coronavirus spike peptide pools or control peptides (ViraFEST assay). The ViraFEST assay was used in the study, in which antigen-specific T cells were expanded with peptide pools and expanded clonotypes were subsequently identified by TCR sequencing. Positive SARS-CoV-2 PCR tests in the convalescent patients dated from March to December 2020, before Alpha, Beta and Delta variants emerged in the United States. PBMCs were cultured at roughly 1.9 million per well in IMDM supplemented with approximately 5% human AB serum and 8.5 to 10 IU/ml IL-2, with around 10 ug/ml peptide pools added. Half of the culture medium was replaced with fresh IL-2-containing medium on days 3 and 7. After 10 to 11 days of culture, CD4+ T cells were isolated by negative selection with the EasySep CD4+ T cell isolation kit. Ficoll-Paque Plus gradient centrifugation was used to isolate PBMCs from whole blood, and the isolated PBMCs were then either used fresh or cryopreserved at -140C. In general, triplicate wells were set up for every culture condition.

Clipping removes 1 base from V and 5 bases from J, with 3 as the unmatched junction base count. The CDR3 has 15 amino acids, counting the end cysteine and phenylalanine. Left in the record is the CDR3 DNA by itself, 45 bases read in frame from the first base. CDR1 SGHTA and CDR2 FQGNSA were looked up in the germline V gene. In its sample, this clonotype was seen a few times. Which antigen it targets is not known. Per-nucleotide qualities are absent, and no much larger clonotype sits a single base away. The library was generated by PCR. At the Johns Hopkins FTIC core, DNA from the cultured CD4+ T cells underwent TCR sequencing with the Oncomine TCR Beta short-read assay. The QIAamp micro DNA kit was used to extract genomic DNA from the cultured CD4+ T cells. Oncomine TCR Beta libraries made from cultured CD4+ T cells were pooled using unique dual indexes and sequenced on an Illumina iSeq 100. Per the authors' processing: Non-productive sequences were filtered out, and CDR3s that did not start with C, did not end with F or W, or were shorter than 7 amino acids were discarded. The MANAFEST web application was used to identify antigen-specific clonotypes by comparing peptide-stimulated wells against reference wells and other culture wells. An FDR below 0.05, an odds ratio above 5, and a productive frequency above 0.1% in at least two of three replicate wells were required for clones to be considered positive. A clonotype counted as cross-reactive if it showed significant expansion both in the SARS-CoV-2 spike wells and in at least one common cold coronavirus spike condition. Levenshtein distances (stringdist) and unrooted phylogenetic trees (ape) in R version 3.6.1 were used to assess CDR3 homology. TCRdb cleaned the public reads at Q25 with fastp, built clones with MiXCR and kept in-frame beta chains. Identical CDR3 protein sequences are pooled into one entry, listed with their most common genes and DNA. The V and J calls come from TCRdb's annotation, not from the publication. The sample has about 8,800 distinct CDR3 sequences on record, roughly three fifths of them singletons. About 14% of the sample rests with the top ten.

The source of this sequence is a human donor with COVID-19. The chain is assembled from TRBV7-2 and TRBJ1-5, with 9 junctional bases fitting TRBD1. Sequencing used cultured CD4+ T cells from blood, obtained after SARS-CoV-2 vaccination. The CDR3: CASSLDRGQDQPQHF. The nucleotide sequence is given as TGTGCCAGCAGCTTAGACAGGGGGCAGGATCAGCCCCAGCATTTT.